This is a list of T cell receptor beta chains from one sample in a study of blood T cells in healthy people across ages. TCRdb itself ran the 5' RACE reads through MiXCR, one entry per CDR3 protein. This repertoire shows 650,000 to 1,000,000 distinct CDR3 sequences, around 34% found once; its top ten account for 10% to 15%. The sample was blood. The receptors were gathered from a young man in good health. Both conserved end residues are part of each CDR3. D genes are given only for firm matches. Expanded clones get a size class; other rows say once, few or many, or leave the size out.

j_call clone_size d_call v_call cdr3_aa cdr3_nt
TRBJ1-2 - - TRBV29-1 CSLHAEGDYGYTF TGCAGCCTGCACGCGGAGGGGGACTATGGCTACACCTTC
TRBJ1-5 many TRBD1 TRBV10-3 CATKGNPGGPLGNQPQHF TGTGCCACCAAAGGTAACCCAGGGGGCCCTTTGGGCAATCAGCCCCAGCATTTT
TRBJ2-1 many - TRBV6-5 CASSDWGDEQFF TGTGCCAGCAGTGACTGGGGCGATGAGCAGTTCTTC
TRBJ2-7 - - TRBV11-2 CASTLDSDGYEQYF TGTGCCAGCACCCTCGATTCGGACGGCTACGAGCAGTACTTC
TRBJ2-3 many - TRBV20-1 CSATTIQGTDTQYF TGCAGTGCCACCACCATACAGGGTACAGATACGCAGTATTTT
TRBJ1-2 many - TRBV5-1 CASSLEPSNYGYTF TGCGCCAGCAGCTTGGAACCTTCTAACTATGGCTACACCTTC
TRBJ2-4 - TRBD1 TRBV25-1 CASSERGDRGPKNIQYF TGTGCCAGCAGTGAAAGGGGCGACAGGGGACCCAAAAACATTCAGTACTTC
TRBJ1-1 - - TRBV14 CASSQGYLTGSNTEAFF TGTGCCAGCAGCCAAGGGTACCTGACCGGGTCAAACACTGAAGCTTTCTTT
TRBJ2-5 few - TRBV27 CASSLGSTGQETQYF TGTGCCAGCAGTTTGGGATCGACGGGGCAAGAGACCCAGTACTTC
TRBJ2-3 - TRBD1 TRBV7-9 CASRIHPGQAPTDTQYF TGTGCCAGCAGAATTCATCCGGGACAGGCCCCAACAGATACGCAGTATTTT
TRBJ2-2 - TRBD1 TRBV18 CASKGQGNTGELFF TGTGCCAGCAAGGGACAGGGCAACACCGGGGAGCTGTTTTTT
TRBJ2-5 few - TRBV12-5 CASGFLGTQYF TGTGCTAGTGGTTTTTTGGGGACCCAGTACTTC
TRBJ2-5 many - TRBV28 CASSLLSSTETQYF TGTGCCAGCAGTTTGCTGAGTTCTACCGAGACCCAGTACTTC
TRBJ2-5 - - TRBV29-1 CSVFGGNEQYF TGCAGCGTTTTTGGGGGCAATGAGCAGTACTTC
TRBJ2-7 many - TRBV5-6 CASSLDAGHYEQYF TGTGCCAGCAGCTTGGATGCAGGACACTACGAGCAGTACTTC
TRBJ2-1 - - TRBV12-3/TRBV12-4 CASSPVVPRWGPNYNEQFF TGTGCCAGCAGTCCCGTGGTCCCCAGATGGGGCCCCAATTACAATGAGCAGTTCTTC
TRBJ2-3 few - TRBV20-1 CSAEGRASTDTQYF TGCAGTGCCGAGGGCAGGGCTAGCACAGATACGCAGTATTTT
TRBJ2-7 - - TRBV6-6 CASSYSGAGSSYEQYF TGTGCCAGCAGTTACTCTGGGGCAGGCTCGTCCTACGAGCAGTACTTC
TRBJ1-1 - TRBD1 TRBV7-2 CASSESTGENTEAFF TGTGCCAGCAGCGAATCGACAGGGGAGAACACTGAAGCTTTCTTT
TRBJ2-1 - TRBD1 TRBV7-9 CASSLRQGAGEQFF TGTGCCAGCAGCTTGCGGCAGGGGGCAGGTGAGCAGTTCTTC
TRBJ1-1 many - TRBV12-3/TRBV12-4 CASSLPHTEAFF TGTGCCAGCAGCTTACCCCACACCGAAGCTTTCTTT
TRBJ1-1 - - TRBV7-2 CASSLRSADEAFF TGTGCCAGCAGTCTTCGATCGGCAGATGAAGCTTTCTTT
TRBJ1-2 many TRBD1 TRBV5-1 CASSMGQGGDYGYTF TGCGCCAGCAGCATGGGACAGGGAGGCGACTATGGCTACACCTTC
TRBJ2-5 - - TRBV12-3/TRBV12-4 CASSLPENQETQYF TGTGCCAGCAGTTTGCCCGAGAACCAAGAGACCCAGTACTTC
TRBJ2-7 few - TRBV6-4 CASRKKGGWDEQYF TGTGCCAGCAGAAAAAAGGGGGGGTGGGACGAGCAGTACTTC
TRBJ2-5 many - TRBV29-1 CSVEAPWTAGQETQYF TGCAGCGTTGAAGCCCCCTGGACTGCCGGGCAAGAGACCCAGTACTTC
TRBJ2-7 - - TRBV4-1 CASSQDALLPGHQTYEQYF TGCGCCAGCAGCCAAGACGCACTACTCCCGGGACACCAGACCTACGAGCAGTACTTC
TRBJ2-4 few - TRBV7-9 CASSLHGRLAKNIQYF TGTGCCAGCAGCTTACATGGGCGCCTAGCCAAAAACATTCAGTACTTC
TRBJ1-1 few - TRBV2 CASSEAFAEYTEAFF TGTGCCAGCAGTGAAGCGTTTGCGGAGTACACTGAAGCTTTCTTT
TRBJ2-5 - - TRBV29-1 CSVDVRPYQETQYF TGCAGCGTTGACGTCAGACCGTACCAAGAGACCCAGTACTTC
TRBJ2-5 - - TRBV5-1 CASSGQPLSTTVQETQYF TGCGCCAGCAGCGGACAACCCCTTAGTACGACAGTCCAAGAGACCCAGTACTTC